This TCR beta chain comes out of a study of T cells in Graves' hyperthyroidism and ophthalmopathy. The sample holds many counts of this clonotype. No antigen is known for it. Study findings and constraints: Within blood appeared most thyroid clonotypes that had expanded above 0.001.

Thyroid ultrasound, orbital computed tomography, clinical symptoms, and serum thyroxine and TRAb underpinned diagnoses. The CDR3 has 16 amino acids. V was pared by 1 base and J by 4 bases, with 13 bases between. Germline V gene data show CDR1 as LGHDT and CDR2 as YNNKEL (reference sequence). Using RNA transcripts as the source, TCR beta CDR3 regions were amplified. Initially, a first-round RT-PCR of the TCR CDR3 employed the HTBI primer set. TCRdb reprocessed the multiplex PCR reads with MiXCR, giving one entry per CDR3 protein. Of about 600,000 distinct CDR3 sequences in the sample, about 14% are singletons; the top ten hold about 12%.

The V gene is TRBV3-1, the J gene TRBJ1-4, with D possibly matching TRBD1 (5 bases). The sequenced sample consisted of blood. The source of this sequence is a woman aged 45-65 years with Graves' ophthalmopathy. CDR3 residues: CASSQGVRGNNEKLFF. The CDR3 region has the DNA TGTGCCAGCAGCCAAGGAGTCCGGGGGAATAATGAAAAACTGTTTTTT.